Listed here is a single T cell receptor (beta chain). Methods used by the authors: Reference gene primer amplification gave nucleated cell count estimates. The assay was immunoSEQ multiplex PCR, and TCRdb's table has in-frame clones only and misses some. D and trimming come from the DNA, and the V and J calls and clone size come from that table. The data contain about 330,000 clones, approximately 88% of them singletons. This entry belongs to a study of blood T cell repertoires in COVID-19. Participants were placed into cohorts based on the clinical history they reported. V lost 7 bases and J 8 bases, leaving 20 bases between the germline ends. Germline-derived CDR1 and CDR2 are LNHDA and SQIVND (reference sequence). The CDR3 sequence is 15 residues long.

This rearrangement joins TRBV19 to TRBJ1-4; D is unclear. This TCR derives from a man in his thirties or forties who had recovered from COVID-19. Sequencing was done on a sample of PBMCs or T cells enriched from blood (not recorded which). DNA for the CDR3: TGTGCCAGTAAAACCCTTCCCCAGGTTGGGGAAAAACTGTTTTTT. Translation: CASKTLPQVGEKLFF.